One sample yielded the 12 T cell receptor beta chains listed below, sequenced in a study of vaccination effects on CD4 cells after COVID-19. Expansion with viral peptide pools was applied to antigen-specific CD4+ T cells by the ViraFEST assay prior to sequencing. When around nine days of culture had elapsed, CD4+ T cells were isolated. The cohort was immunized with two doses of either the BNT162b2 or mRNA-1273 vaccine. These receptors are not linked to any known antigen. Some clones are missing from TCRdb's copy, which holds only in-frame ones; the method was immunoSEQ multiplex PCR. The sample consists of over 60,000 clones, 74% of them appearing once. The source was CD4+ T cells from PBMCs cultured with HCoV-229E spike peptides, collected after COVID-19 vaccination. These receptors originate from a human donor who received a COVID-19 vaccine.

This chain links TRBV6-2 or TRBV6-3 with TRBJ2-2; D possibly corresponds to TRBD1 (6 bases). Germline CDR1 reads MNHEY; CDR2 reads SVGEGT. CDR3 size: 16 residues. Trimming cost V 4 bases and J 2 bases, with 14 bases left between them. In DNA form, the CDR3 reads TGTGCCAGCAGTTTCCAAGGGGGTGGAAACACCGGGGAGCTGTTTTTT. This codes for CASSFQGGGNTGELFF.

V and J are TRBV29-1 and TRBJ2-5, with D unresolved. Trimming pared 4 bases from V and 5 bases from J, leaving 11 bases between. Per germline, CDR1 SQVTM and CDR2 ANQGSEA. The CDR3 length is 12 residues. The CDR3 is CSVGTQEETQYF. The CDR3 DNA is TGCAGCGTTGGGACGCAAGAGGAGACCCAGTACTTC.

The chain uses TRBV7-2 and TRBJ1-5; 8 positions agree with TRBD1. Trimming at V came to 5 bases and at J to 3 bases, leaving 9 bases not matched to a gene. The CDR3 covers 16 residues. Germline V lookup: CDR1 SGHTA, CDR2 FQGNSA. DNA of the CDR3: TGTGCCAGCAGCATTAAAGGACAGGGCTTCAATCAGCCCCAGCATTTT. Amino acid sequence: CASSIKGQGFNQPQHF. The whole variable domain, remainder taken from reference TRBV7-2 and TRBJ1-5, is GAGVSQSPSNKVTEKGKDVELRCDPISGHTALYWYRQSLGQGLEFLIYFQGNSAPDKSGLPSDRFSAERTGGSVSTLTIQRTQQEDSAVYLCASSIKGQGFNQPQHFGDGTRLSIL.

The chain links TRBV18 to TRBJ1-1; TRBD1 matches 7 bases. Per the germline V gene, CDR1 is KGHSH and CDR2 is LQKENI. The trim removed 3 bases at V and 1 base at J, leaving 5 bases unmatched. The CDR3 is made up of 15 amino acids. The CDR3 protein is CASSPLQGRNTEAFF. CDR3 coding DNA: TGTGCCAGCTCACCCTTACAGGGGCGGAACACTGAAGCTTTCTTT.

The chain couples TRBV5-4 to TRBJ2-1, with D tentatively TRBD1 (6 bases). This CDR3 is 13 amino acids long. V lost 0 bases and J lost 5, with 6 bases in between. The germline CDR1 and CDR2 sequences are SGHNT and YYREEE (reference sequence). The CDR3, as DNA: TGTGCCAGCAGCTTGGGGACAGACAATGAGCAGTTCTTC. Translated, it gives CASSLGTDNEQFF.

This clone has a single count. This chain joins TRBV19 and TRBJ2-3; weak D call: TRBD1 (5 bases). Trimming pared 5 bases from V and 2 bases from J, leaving 17 bases between. CDR1 and CDR2 from the germline V gene are LNHDA and SQIVND (reference sequence). This CDR3 has 16 residues. CDR3 sequence: CASSSRTRIYTDTQYF. As DNA, the CDR3 is TGTGCCAGTAGTTCAAGGACACGAATTTACACAGATACGCAGTATTTT.

The rearrangement uses TRBV5-1 and TRBJ1-4; 9 nucleotides align to TRBD1. The CDR3 consists of 14 residues. Germline lookup yields CDR1 SGHRS and CDR2 YFSETQ. J gave up 6 bases and V 2 bases, and 2 bases lay outside the gene matches. The CDR3 DNA is TGCGCCAGCAGCTTTAGACAGGGGGATGAAAAACTGTTTTTT. Residues: CASSFRQGDEKLFF.

V and J are TRBV10-1 and TRBJ2-7, with D perhaps being TRBD1 or TRBD2 (5 bases each). The germline V gene encodes CDR1 WNHNN and CDR2 SYGVQD (reference sequence). The V gene lost 8 bases and the J gene lost 6 bases, with 17 bases spanning the gap. The CDR3 runs 13 residues. The CDR3 coding sequence is TGCGCCAGCCGAACGGGACCCTCAATCGAGCAGTACGTC. Translation: CASRTGPSIEQYV.

V usage is TRBV2 and J usage is TRBJ1-5; a weak D match, TRBD1 (5 bases). CDR1 SNHLY and CDR2 FYNNEI come from the germline V gene. V lost 8 bases and J 0 bases, leaving 11 bases between the germline ends. The CDR3 spans 14 residues. The DNA for the CDR3 is TGTGCCAGCTCGGCAGGGAATAGCAATCAGCCCCAGCATTTT. Protein product: CASSAGNSNQPQHF. Filled out from reference TRBV2 and TRBJ1-5, the complete variable domain reads EPEVTQTPSHQVTQMGQEVILRCVPISNHLYFYWYRQILGQKVEFLVSFYNNEISEKSEIFDDQFSVERPDGSNFTLKIRSTKLEDSAMYFCASSAGNSNQPQHFGDGTRLSIL.

The genes are TRBV6-6 and TRBJ1-1; D unresolved. With 6 bases removed from V and 2 bases from J, the gap between germline ends came to 7 bases. This CDR3 has 12 amino acids. Germline V lookup: CDR1 MNHNY, CDR2 SVGAGI (reference sequence). In nucleotides, the CDR3 is TGTGCCAGCAGGGTAACTAACACTGAAGCTTTCTTT. Translation gives CASRVTNTEAFF.

The rearrangement uses TRBV12-3 or TRBV12-4 and TRBJ2-7; possible D gene TRBD2, 6 bases. V was clipped by 2 bases and J by 5 bases, with 10 bases between them. CDR3 length: 13 residues. The CDR3 nucleotides are TGTGCCAGCAGTTTAACGACTAGTCACGAGCAGTACGTC. Amino acids: CASSLTTSHEQYV.

V is TRBV4-2 and J is TRBJ2-1; 7 bases are a match to TRBD2. From germline, CDR1 is LGHNA and CDR2 YNFKEQ. This CDR3 spans 15 amino acids. V gave up 0 bases and J gave up 7 bases; unmatched junction bases: 6. The CDR3 region has the DNA TGTGCCAGCAGCCAAGAATGGGGGGGTTGGAATGAGCAGTTCTTC. Translated: CASSQEWGGWNEQFF.